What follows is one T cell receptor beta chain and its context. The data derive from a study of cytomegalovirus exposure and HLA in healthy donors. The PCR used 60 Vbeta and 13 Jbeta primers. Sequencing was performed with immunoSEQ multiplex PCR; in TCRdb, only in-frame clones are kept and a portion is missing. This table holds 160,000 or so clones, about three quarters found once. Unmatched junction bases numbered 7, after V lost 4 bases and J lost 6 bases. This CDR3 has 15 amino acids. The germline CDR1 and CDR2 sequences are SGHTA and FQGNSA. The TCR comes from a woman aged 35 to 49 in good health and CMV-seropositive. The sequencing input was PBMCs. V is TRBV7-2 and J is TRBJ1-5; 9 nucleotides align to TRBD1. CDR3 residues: CASSSGTGIGQPQHF. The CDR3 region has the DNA TGTGCCAGCAGCTCCGGGACAGGGATAGGTCAGCCCCAGCATTTT.